This is a list of T cell receptor beta chains from one sample in a study of blood T cell repertoires in COVID-19. Repertoires were generated with immunoSEQ multiplex PCR, while TCRdb's copy carries only in-frame clones and drops some. The data contain 90,000 to 120,000 clones, approximately 85% of them singletons. Sequenced: peripheral blood. Receptors were obtained from a human donor in a cohort sampled during active COVID-19. The CDR3 runs from the conserved cysteine through the conserved F or W. Each record gives: clone size, V gene, D gene, J gene, CDR3 protein, CDR3 DNA. A D gene is named only where the DNA matches it firmly. Size is stated for part of the rows, as once, few or many counts, or as a class when the clone is expanded.

NA,TRBV5-6,NA,TRBJ2-7,CASSFRAEQYF,TGTGCCAGCAGCTTCAGGGCCGAGCAGTACTTC
NA,TRBV12-3/TRBV12-4,NA,TRBJ2-1,CASSLGGDEQFF,TGTGCCAGCAGTTTAGGGGGGGATGAGCAGTTCTTC
NA,TRBV2,NA,TRBJ2-4,CASRGGEAKNIQYF,TGTGCCAGCCGCGGGGGCGAAGCCAAAAACATTCAGTACTTC
NA,TRBV28,TRBD1,TRBJ2-7,CASRLDRDEQYF,TGTGCCAGCAGACTCGACAGGGACGAGCAGTACTTC
NA,TRBV7-3,NA,TRBJ2-5,CASSSTAQETQYF,TGTGCCAGCAGCTCGACAGCCCAAGAGACCCAGTACTTC
few,TRBV19,NA,TRBJ1-1,CASSVGMNTEAFF,TGTGCCAGTAGTGTCGGGATGAACACTGAAGCTTTCTTT
NA,TRBV11-2,TRBD2,TRBJ2-5,CASSLGSGVRGETQYF,TGTGCCAGCAGCTTAGGTAGCGGGGTACGTGGCGAGACCCAGTACTTC
NA,TRBV6-5,TRBD1,TRBJ2-7,CASSLGQDSYEQYF,TGTGCCAGCTCGCTCGGACAGGACTCCTACGAGCAGTACTTC
NA,TRBV6-4,TRBD2,TRBJ2-3,CASRRSSSGRTNTQYF,TGTGCCAGCAGGAGATCCTCCAGCGGGAGGACAAATACGCAGTATTTT
NA,TRBV19,NA,TRBJ2-3,CASSTGGPTDTQYF,TGTGCCAGTAGTACCGGGGGGCCCACAGATACGCAGTATTTT